The next 2 T cell receptor beta chains were all read from a single sample in a study of blood T cell repertoires in COVID-19. Method: immunoSEQ multiplex PCR; TCRdb's copy keeps in-frame clones and lacks some. The data contain approximately 300,000 clones, under 90% of them singletons. The sample was PBMCs or T cells enriched from blood (not recorded which). These receptors were taken from a man in his 60s who had recovered from COVID-19.

The chain recombines TRBV7-9 with TRBJ1-1; no reliable D call. Germline V gives CDR1 SEHNR, CDR2 FQNEAQ (reference sequence). Between the trimmed V and J ends, which lost 5 bases and 1 base, there was a span of 5 bases. CDR3 length equals 12 residues. The CDR3: CASSPRNTEAFF. CDR3 in DNA: TGTGCCAGCAGCCCGCGGAACACTGAAGCTTTCTTT.

To note about this clone: The identical CDR3 is also encoded by other nucleotide sequences in the sample. The V call is TRBV28, the J call TRBJ2-7, with TRBD1 matching 8 bases. Looked up from germline, CDR1 is MDHEN and CDR2 is SYDVKM. J was trimmed by 0 bases and V by 6 bases; bases with no gene match: 4. The CDR3 has 14 residues. DNA of the CDR3: TGTGCCAGCAGCCTAACAGGGGGCTCCTACGAGCAGTACTTC. It translates to CASSLTGGSYEQYF. Looking up the rest from reference TRBV28 and TRBJ2-7 gives the full variable domain: DVKVTQSSRYLVKRTGEKVFLECVQDMDHENMFWYRQDPGLGLRLIYFSYDVKMKEKGDIPEGYSVSREKKERFSLILESASTNQTSMYLCASSLTGGSYEQYFGPGTRLTVT.